Sequencing of this TCR beta chain was carried out in a study of T cell changes during pregnancy in multiple sclerosis. Sequencing was performed with immunoSEQ multiplex PCR; in TCRdb, only in-frame clones are kept and a portion is missing. The sample contains 25,000 to 40,000 clones, approximately 88% of which appear only once. Germline-derived CDR1 and CDR2 are MNHEY and SVGAGI. This CDR3 has 14 residues. The junction had 4 bases not matched to a gene; V was cut back by 5 bases and J by 5 bases. The gene calls are TRBV6-5 and TRBJ2-7; 12 bases agree with TRBD1. This TCR was recovered from a female donor with multiple sclerosis, enrolled in a pregnancy study. The sample here was CD8+ T cells from peripheral blood mononuclear cells, taken before pregnancy. CDR3 residues: CASSKGQGADEQYF. The DNA for the CDR3 is TGTGCCAGCAGTAAGGGACAGGGGGCCGACGAGCAGTACTTC.